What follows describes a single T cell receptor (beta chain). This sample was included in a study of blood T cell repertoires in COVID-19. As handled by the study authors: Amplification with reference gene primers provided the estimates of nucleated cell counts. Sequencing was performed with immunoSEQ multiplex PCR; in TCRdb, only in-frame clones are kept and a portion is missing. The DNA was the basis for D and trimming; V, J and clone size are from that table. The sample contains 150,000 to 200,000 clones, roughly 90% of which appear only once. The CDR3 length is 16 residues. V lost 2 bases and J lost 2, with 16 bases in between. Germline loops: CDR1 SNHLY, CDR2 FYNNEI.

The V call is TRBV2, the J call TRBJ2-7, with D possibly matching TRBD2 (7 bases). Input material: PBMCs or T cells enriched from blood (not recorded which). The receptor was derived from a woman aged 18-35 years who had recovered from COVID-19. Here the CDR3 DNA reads TGTGCCAGCAGTGAAAGTTCGGGGGGCGCGACCTACGAGCAGTACTTC. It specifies CASSESSGGATYEQYF.